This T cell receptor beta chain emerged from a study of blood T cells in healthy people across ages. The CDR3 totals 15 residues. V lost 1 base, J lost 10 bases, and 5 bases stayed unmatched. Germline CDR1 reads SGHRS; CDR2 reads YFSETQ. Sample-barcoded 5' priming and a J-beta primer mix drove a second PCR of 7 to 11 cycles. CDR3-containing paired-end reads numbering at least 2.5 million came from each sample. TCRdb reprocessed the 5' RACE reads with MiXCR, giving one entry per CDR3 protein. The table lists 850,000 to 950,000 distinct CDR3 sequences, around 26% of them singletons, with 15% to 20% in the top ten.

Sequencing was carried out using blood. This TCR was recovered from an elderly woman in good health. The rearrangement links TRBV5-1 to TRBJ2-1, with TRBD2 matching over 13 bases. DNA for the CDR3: TGCGCCAGCAGCTTGACTAGCGGGGGGGCCCGAGAGCAGTTCTTC. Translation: CASSLTSGGAREQFF.